Listed here are 19 T cell receptor beta chains from one sample, sequenced in a study of blood T cell repertoires in COVID-19. Generated by immunoSEQ multiplex PCR, the TCRdb table keeps only in-frame clones and is missing some. The sample has approximately 210,000 clones, almost 90% seen once. The specimen was PBMCs or T cells enriched from blood (not recorded which). The receptor set was obtained from a woman aged 45-60 years with acute COVID-19.

This clone was found a few times. This chain joins TRBV9 and TRBJ2-7; D call uncertain. The CDR3 sequence is 15 residues long. Germline V lookup: CDR1 SGDLS, CDR2 YYNGEE. Trimming left V 0 bases short and J 5 bases short, with 15 bases between. The CDR3 loop is CASSVADWSPHEQYF. CDR3 DNA: TGTGCCAGCAGCGTAGCTGACTGGTCCCCCCACGAGCAGTACTTC.

The chain uses TRBV28 and TRBJ1-2, with no clear D. The V gene lost 3 bases and the J gene lost 8 bases, with 7 bases spanning the gap. CDR1 and CDR2 (germline): MDHEN, SYDVKM. The CDR3 runs 11 residues. CDR3 amino acids: CASSFGGGYTF. The CDR3 DNA follows: TGTGCCAGCAGTTTTGGAGGAGGCTACACCTTC.

The chain uses TRBV11-2 and TRBJ2-6, with 8 bases matching TRBD1. After removal of 4 bases from V and 3 bases from J, the junction contained 2 bases not matched to a gene. The germline gives CDR1 SGHAT, CDR2 FQNNGV. This CDR3 is 15 amino acids long. CDR3 DNA: TGTGCCAGCAGCTCCAGGGGGCTTGGGGCCAACGTCCTGACTTTC. This gives the protein CASSSRGLGANVLTF. Combining the CDR3 with reference TRBV11-2 and TRBJ2-6 gives the whole variable domain EAGVAQSPRYKIIEKRQSVAFWCNPISGHATLYWYQQILGQGPKLLIQFQNNGVVDDSQLPKDRFSAERLKGVDSTLKIQPAKLEDSAVYLCASSSRGLGANVLTFGAGSRLTVL.

This chain uses TRBV7-9 with TRBJ2-5, with 10 bases fitting TRBD1. Germline CDR1 is SEHNR and CDR2 is FQNEAQ (reference sequence). V lost 4 bases and J lost 7; bases outside the gene matches: 3. CDR3 length equals 13 residues. The DNA for the CDR3 is TGTGCCAGCAGCTCGGGACAGGGGTGGACCCAGTACTTC. It translates to CASSSGQGWTQYF.

The V gene is TRBV18, the J gene TRBJ1-3; weak D call: TRBD1 (5 bases). CDR3 length: 15 amino acids. Germline-derived CDR1 and CDR2 are KGHSH and LQKENI. The V and J ends lost 2 bases and 9 bases respectively, with 17 bases between them. The CDR3, as DNA: TGTGCCAGCTCACCAAGGCAGGGCGGAGAAAGCACCATATATTTT. Protein product: CASSPRQGGESTIYF.

The genes are TRBV7-9 and TRBJ1-3, with 7 positions matching TRBD1. CDR3 length: 16 amino acids. Trimming took 1 base from V and 0 from J; bases not matched to a gene: 3. In germline, CDR1 is SEHNR, CDR2 FQNEAQ (reference sequence). The CDR3 is CASSLGQGDSGNTIYF. Written as DNA, the CDR3 is TGTGCCAGCAGCTTAGGACAGGGTGACTCTGGAAACACCATATATTTT.

The V and J genes are TRBV7-9 and TRBJ2-1; 11 nucleotides align to TRBD2. The germline V gene has CDR1 SEHNR and CDR2 FQNEAQ (reference sequence). Germline trimming cut 4 bases from V and 3 bases from J; bases unmatched to any gene: 5. This CDR3 comprises 16 residues. DNA of the CDR3: TGTGCCAGCAGCTCACTAGCGGGAGCCCACTACAATGAGCAGTTCTTC. Its translation is CASSSLAGAHYNEQFF.

The chain couples TRBV18 to TRBJ2-7, with TRBD2 identical over 12 bases. The CDR3 is made up of 15 amino acids. Germline V lookup: CDR1 KGHSH, CDR2 LQKENI. J lost 0 bases, V lost 3 bases, and 0 bases had no gene match. In DNA, the CDR3 is TGTGCCAGCTCACCGACTAGCGGGAGCTCCTACGAGCAGTACTTC. It translates to CASSPTSGSSYEQYF.

The chain links TRBV7-9 to TRBJ2-1; 7 nucleotides agree with TRBD2. The CDR3 consists of 15 residues. Germline V lookup: CDR1 SEHNR, CDR2 FQNEAQ (reference sequence). The V gene end was trimmed by 6 bases and the J gene end by 0 bases; junction bases not matched to a gene: 5. The DNA for the CDR3 is TGTGCCAGCAGGGTTAGCGGGCGCTCCTACAATGAGCAGTTCTTC. Its translation: CASRVSGRSYNEQFF.

The chain recombines TRBV5-5 with TRBJ2-7, with TRBD2 as a possible D gene (6 bases). CDR3 length: 15 amino acids. The ends were cut back, 6 bases at V and 3 bases at J, with 19 bases in the middle. Germline CDR1 and CDR2: SGHKS and YYEKEE (reference sequence). CDR3 sequence (DNA): TGTGCCAGCACAACTGCCGGGGGACCCATCTACGAGCAGTACTTC. Its translation is CASTTAGGPIYEQYF.

Comment on this clone: At one of its ends the junction is not consistent with the germline gene, which may arise from a read error. CDR3 sequence reads: CASSIPSPGQVVVF. The CDR3 region has the DNA TGTGCCAGTAGTATCCCCTCACCGGGACAGGTTGTGGTCTTC. The gene calls are TRBV19 and TRBJ2-1; TRBD1 matches 8 bases. Germline CDR1 LNHDA, CDR2 SQIVND (reference sequence). The CDR3 consists of 14 residues.

This rearrangement joins TRBV5-1 to TRBJ1-3; D unclear. This CDR3 is 16 amino acids long. Germline loops: CDR1 SGHRS, CDR2 YFSETQ. The V and J ends lost 3 bases and 4 bases respectively, with 17 bases between them. The DNA for the CDR3 is TGCGCCAGCAGCTCGGAGACCAGAACGATAGGAAACACCATATATTTT. It codes for CASSSETRTIGNTIYF.

The rearrangement links TRBV27 to TRBJ2-7, with TRBD1 matching over 10 bases. V lost 6 bases and J lost 2; bases outside the gene matches: 7. CDR3 length: 15 residues. Germline lookup yields CDR1 MNHEY and CDR2 SMNVEV (reference sequence). CDR3: CASSSSDRGPYEQYF. In DNA form, the CDR3 reads TGTGCCAGCAGCTCGTCTGACAGGGGGCCCTACGAGCAGTACTTC.

The chain employs TRBV12-3 or TRBV12-4 and TRBJ2-7, with 11 bases identical to TRBD2. Trimming cost V 4 bases and J 4 bases; bases outside gene matches: 0. This CDR3 comprises 13 residues. The CDR3 loop reads CASSWTSGYEQYF. In DNA form, the CDR3 reads TGTGCCAGCAGTTGGACTAGCGGGTACGAGCAGTACTTC.

J is TRBJ2-3 and V is TRBV5-1; 14 nucleotides align to TRBD2. The CDR3 loop spans 17 amino acids. Germline CDR1 SGHRS, CDR2 YFSETQ. Trimming at V came to 0 bases and at J to 4 bases, leaving 4 bases not matched to a gene. CDR3 sequence: CASSLAGLAGASDTQYF. As DNA, the CDR3 is TGCGCCAGCAGCTTGGCGGGACTAGCGGGAGCCTCAGATACGCAGTATTTT.

The rearrangement joins TRBV28 to TRBJ2-2, with 11 positions matching TRBD2. In germline, CDR1 is MDHEN, CDR2 SYDVKM. The junction had 4 bases not matched to a gene; V was cut back by 3 bases and J by 4 bases. The CDR3 length is 16 residues. As DNA, the CDR3 is TGTGCCAGCAGTTTTGGGACTAGCGGTTTCACCGGGGAGCTGTTTTTT. It yields the protein CASSFGTSGFTGELFF.

The gene calls are TRBV11-2 and TRBJ2-6; perhaps TRBD1 as D (6 bases). Trimming removed 6 bases from V and 4 bases from J, with 13 bases in between. There are 15 residues in the CDR3. Germline assignment: CDR1 SGHAT and CDR2 FQNNGV. For the CDR3, the DNA is TGTGCCAGCAGGACAGGACAGTCAGGGGCCAACGTCCTGACTTTC. Translating gives CASRTGQSGANVLTF.

The chain couples TRBV7-9 to TRBJ1-2, with D possibly TRBD1 on 6 matching bases. CDR3 size: 15 residues. Looked up from germline, CDR1 is SEHNR and CDR2 is FQNEAQ (reference sequence). Trimming removed 3 bases at V and 6 bases at J, with 17 bases between. The CDR3 DNA reads as TGTGCCAGCAGCTTGCCCTCGGACAGCAGGCATGGCTACACCTTC. It codes for CASSLPSDSRHGYTF.

This clone was found many times. The V gene is TRBV28, the J gene TRBJ2-2, with TRBD1 as a possible D gene (6 bases). Germline lookup yields CDR1 MDHEN and CDR2 SYDVKM. This CDR3 is built from 17 residues. The germline V and J ends were trimmed by 1 base and 2 bases, with 14 bases remaining between them. The CDR3: CASSLSPWDTNTGELFF. The CDR3 DNA sequence: TGTGCCAGCAGTTTATCCCCCTGGGACACTAACACCGGGGAGCTGTTTTTT.